This T cell receptor beta chain was identified during a study of OX40 agonist ivuxolimab in advanced cancers. Study as a whole: Melanoma, hepatocellular carcinoma, head and neck or renal cell cancer occurred in dose-escalation patients. A male proportion of over 70% was recorded, with mean age approximately 60 years and range roughly 20 to 85. Study-wide points: Expanded peripheral T cell antigen specificity was not determined.

Germline CDR1 and CDR2: MNHEY and SVGAGI. The CDR3 contains 16 residues. The V end lost 0 bases, the J end lost 2 bases, and 10 bases lay between the germline ends. Sequencing was performed with immunoSEQ multiplex PCR; in TCRdb, only in-frame clones are kept and a portion is missing. The sample yields fewer than 30,000 clones, about 88% seen once. This clone was found a few times. Its antigen is still unknown. This sample comprised CD4+ or CD8+ T cells sorted from blood, obtained in a trial of the OX40 agonist ivuxolimab. The source of this sequence is an adult with an advanced solid tumor such as melanoma, head and neck, liver or kidney cancer. V gene TRBV6-5 combines with J gene TRBJ2-2, with D tentatively TRBD2 (6 bases). CDR3 protein: CASSYSLAHNTGELFF. In nucleotides, the CDR3 is TGTGCCAGCAGTTACTCGCTAGCGCACAACACCGGGGAGCTGTTTTTT.